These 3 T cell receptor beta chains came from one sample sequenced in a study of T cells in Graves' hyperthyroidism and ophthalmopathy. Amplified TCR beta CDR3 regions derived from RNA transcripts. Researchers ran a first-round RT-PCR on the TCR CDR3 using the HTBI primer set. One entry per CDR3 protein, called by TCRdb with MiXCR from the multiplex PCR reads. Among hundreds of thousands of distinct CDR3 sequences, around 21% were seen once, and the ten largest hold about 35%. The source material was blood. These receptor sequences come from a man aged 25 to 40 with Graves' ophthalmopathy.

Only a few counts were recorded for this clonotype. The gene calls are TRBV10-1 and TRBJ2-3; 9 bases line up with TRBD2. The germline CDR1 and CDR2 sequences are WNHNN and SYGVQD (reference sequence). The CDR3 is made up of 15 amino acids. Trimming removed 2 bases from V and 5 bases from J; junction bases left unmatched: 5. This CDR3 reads CASSEGAGGEDTQYF. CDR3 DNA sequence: TGCGCCAGCAGTGAGGGAGCGGGAGGCGAAGATACGCAGTATTTT.

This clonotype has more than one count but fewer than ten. The CDR3 nucleotides read TGTGCTAGTGGCAGCGGACAGGCGCGCCACAATGAGCAGTTCTTC. Protein: CASGSGQARHNEQFF. This chain links TRBV12-5 with TRBJ2-1; TRBD1 aligns across 7 bases. The CDR3 covers 15 residues. Germline V gives CDR1 LGHNT, CDR2 FRNRAP. V shed 6 bases and J 5 bases; nucleotides not matched to a gene: 10.

CDR3 sequence: CASSSGQIYSPLHF. In nucleotides, the CDR3 is TGTGCCAGCAGCTCGGGACAGATTTATTCACCCCTCCACTTT. The chain joins TRBV11-2 to TRBJ1-6; 7 nucleotides match TRBD1. The CDR3 is made up of 14 amino acids. Losses at the gene ends were 4 bases for V and 8 bases for J; bases not matched to a gene: 5. CDR1 is SGHAT, CDR2 FQNNGV, per germline.